These T cell receptor beta chains were read from a single sample in a study of cytomegalovirus exposure and HLA in healthy donors. This table comes from immunoSEQ multiplex PCR, and its TCRdb copy is limited to in-frame clones, with some not included. The sample has about 160,000 clones, around 83% seen once. The sample consisted of PBMCs. These receptors were collected from a man between 18 and 29 years old in good health and CMV-seropositive. Each CDR3 is given with its conserved first and last residue. Each record gives: V gene, J gene, clone size, D gene, CDR3 DNA, CDR3 protein. D genes are given only for firm matches. The size field is filled for only some rows; it gives once, few, many or a size class.

>TRBV18|TRBJ2-6|-|-
TGTGCCAGCTCCCCGACAGTAACCTCTGGGGCCAACGGCCTGACTTTC
CASSPTVTSGANGLTF
>TRBV27|TRBJ1-4|-|TRBD1
TGTGCCAGCACCTGGACAGGGATCCATGAAAAACTGTTTTTT
CASTWTGIHEKLFF
>TRBV27|TRBJ1-6|-|-
TGTGCCAGCAGCATGGAACCTAACAGGGTTGGGTCCTATAATTCACCCCTCCACTTT
CASSMEPNRVGSYNSPLHF
>TRBV19|TRBJ1-1|few|-
TGTGCCAGTATCAGTCCCGGGGGCACTGAAGCTTTCTTT
CASISPGGTEAFF
>TRBV6-6|TRBJ1-6|few|-
TGTGCCAGCAGTTTCAGGAATTCACCCCTCCACTTT
CASSFRNSPLHF
>TRBV4-1|TRBJ1-5|-|-
TGCGCCAGCAGCCAAGATCGACAGAACAGTTGGGGCAATCAGCCCCAGCATTTT
CASSQDRQNSWGNQPQHF
>TRBV7-2|TRBJ2-2|-|-
TGTGCCAGCAGCCCTAACGGGCCTGGACTCACCGGGGAGCTGTTTTTT
CASSPNGPGLTGELFF
>TRBV9|TRBJ2-7|-|-
TGTGCCAGCAGCGTATGGGGTGGGGCCGAGCAGTACTTC
CASSVWGGAEQYF
>TRBV7-6|TRBJ1-4|-|-
TGTGCCAGCAGCTCTCTGGGGGCGAGCTCAACTAATGAAAAACTGTTTTTT
CASSSLGASSTNEKLFF
>TRBV4-1|TRBJ2-3|once|TRBD2
TGCGCCAGCAGCCAAGATCGACGCGGGGGAAGCACAGATACGCAGTATTTT
CASSQDRRGGSTDTQYF
>TRBV5-4|TRBJ2-7|-|TRBD1
TGTGCCAGCAGTCCGGGACAGGGGGCATCCTACGAGCAGTACTTC
CASSPGQGASYEQYF
>TRBV9|TRBJ2-2|-|TRBD2
TGTGCCAGCAGTGCTAGCGGGGGATTGAACACCGGGGAGCTGTTTTTT
CASSASGGLNTGELFF
>TRBV11-2|TRBJ2-4|-|TRBD2
TGTGCCAGCAGCTTGGGACGGGGGGGCCATCTAGCCAAAAACATTCAGTACTTC
CASSLGRGGHLAKNIQYF
>TRBV7-9|TRBJ1-1|few|TRBD1
TGTGCCAGCAGCCCCGGACAGGGAGGCACTGAAGCTTTCTTT
CASSPGQGGTEAFF
>TRBV10-3|TRBJ2-6|once|-
TGTGCCATCACCCCCGGGCAGAACTCTGGGGCCAACGGCCTGACTTTC
CAITPGQNSGANGLTF
>TRBV18|TRBJ2-3|-|TRBD2
TGTGCCAGCTCACTAACTTCCGGACTAGCGGGGGGCATAGATACGCAGTATTTT
CASSLTSGLAGGIDTQYF
>TRBV19|TRBJ1-1|-|TRBD1
TGTGCCAGTAGTATTTGGACAGGGTCGGAAGCTTTCTTT
CASSIWTGSEAFF
>TRBV6-1|TRBJ2-7|-|TRBD2
TGTGCCAGCAGTGAACTTGGACTAGCTGGGGCCTACGAGCAGTACTTC
CASSELGLAGAYEQYF
>TRBV6-6|TRBJ1-5|-|-
TGTGCCAGCACCGGTCAGCCGGGAAATCAGCCCCAGCATTTT
CASTGQPGNQPQHF
>TRBV5-1|TRBJ2-1|-|TRBD2
TGCGCCAGCAGCTTGGTTCCGGCGGGGGGGAGCTCCTACAATGAGCAGTTCTTC
CASSLVPAGGSSYNEQFF
>TRBV2|TRBJ2-3|-|-
TGTGCCAGCAAGCCGACTAGCACAGATACGCAGTATTTT
CASKPTSTDTQYF
>TRBV18|TRBJ1-5|-|-
TGTGCCAGCTCACCACAAGGGGCCGATCAGCCCCAGCATTTT
CASSPQGADQPQHF
>TRBV7-9|TRBJ1-1|-|TRBD1
TGTGCCAGCAGCGCAGGGACAGAGAACACTGAAGCTTTCTTT
CASSAGTENTEAFF
>TRBV6-1|TRBJ2-5|-|-
TGTGCCAGCAGACCACAGGGAAGTGGAGGAGAGACCCAGTACTTC
CASRPQGSGGETQYF
>TRBV5-6|TRBJ1-5|-|-
TGTGCCAGCAGCGGCAGGGGAAGCAATCAGCCCCAGCATTTT
CASSGRGSNQPQHF
>TRBV19|TRBJ1-6|-|-
TGTGCCAGTAGTATCCTCACAAATTCACCCCTCCACTTT
CASSILTNSPLHF
>TRBV21-1|TRBJ2-2|-|-
TGTGCCAGCAGCTCTGGGGCAGGGCGTAACACCGGGGAGCTGTTTTTT
CASSSGAGRNTGELFF
>TRBV7-2|TRBJ1-3|-|-
TGTGCCAGCAACGGGGGGGGAAACACCATATATTTT
CASNGGGNTIYF
>TRBV18|TRBJ1-1|once|TRBD1
TGTGCCAGCTCACCCCTACAGGGGGCCAACACTGAAGCTTTCTTT
CASSPLQGANTEAFF
>TRBV27|TRBJ1-1|-|-
TGTGCCAGCAGGGACAGTGGATATGACACTGAAGCTTTCTTT
CASRDSGYDTEAFF
>TRBV2|TRBJ2-2|-|-
TGTGCCAGCAGTCGGACACGGAACACCGGGGAGCTGTTTTTT
CASSRTRNTGELFF
>TRBV29-1|TRBJ2-7|-|TRBD2
TGCAGCGTTGAAGAGTGGGCTAGCGGGGGCCAAAGCTCCTACGAGCAGTACTTC
CSVEEWASGGQSSYEQYF
>TRBV10-1|TRBJ2-1|once|-
TGCGCCAGCAGTGAAACCAGATCCTACAATGAGCAGTTCTTC
CASSETRSYNEQFF
>TRBV6-1|TRBJ2-3|-|-
TGTGCCAGCTTAGACGCCAGGAAGACCACAGATACGCAGTATTTT
CASLDARKTTDTQYF
>TRBV5-1|TRBJ1-4|-|TRBD1
TGCGCCAGCAGCGTACAGGGGGGGTTTAATGAAAAACTGTTTTTT
CASSVQGGFNEKLFF
>TRBV9|TRBJ2-7|-|-
TGTGCCAGCAGCAACTTAGATAGGAATGGGCGGCAGTACTTC
CASSNLDRNGRQYF
>TRBV7-9|TRBJ1-2|-|-
TGTTCCAGCAGCTTAGCGCGGGAGGGGCGCTATGGCTACACCTTC
CSSSLAREGRYGYTF
>TRBV7-4|TRBJ2-1|-|TRBD2
TGTGCCAGCAGCTTAGATCGCGGGGTAGCGGGGGACTGCTCCTACAATGAGCAGTTCTTC
CASSLDRGVAGDCSYNEQFF